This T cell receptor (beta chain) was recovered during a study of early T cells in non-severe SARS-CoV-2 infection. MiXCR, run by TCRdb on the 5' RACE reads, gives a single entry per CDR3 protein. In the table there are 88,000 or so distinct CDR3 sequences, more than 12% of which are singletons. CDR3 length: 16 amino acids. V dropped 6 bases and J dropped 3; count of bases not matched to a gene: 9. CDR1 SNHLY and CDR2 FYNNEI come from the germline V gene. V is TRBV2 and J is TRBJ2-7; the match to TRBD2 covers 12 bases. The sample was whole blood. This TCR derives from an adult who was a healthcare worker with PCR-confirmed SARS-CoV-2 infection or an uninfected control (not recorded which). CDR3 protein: CASSALLAGGDYEQYF. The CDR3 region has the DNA TGTGCCAGCAGCGCCCTTCTAGCGGGAGGGGACTACGAGCAGTACTTC.